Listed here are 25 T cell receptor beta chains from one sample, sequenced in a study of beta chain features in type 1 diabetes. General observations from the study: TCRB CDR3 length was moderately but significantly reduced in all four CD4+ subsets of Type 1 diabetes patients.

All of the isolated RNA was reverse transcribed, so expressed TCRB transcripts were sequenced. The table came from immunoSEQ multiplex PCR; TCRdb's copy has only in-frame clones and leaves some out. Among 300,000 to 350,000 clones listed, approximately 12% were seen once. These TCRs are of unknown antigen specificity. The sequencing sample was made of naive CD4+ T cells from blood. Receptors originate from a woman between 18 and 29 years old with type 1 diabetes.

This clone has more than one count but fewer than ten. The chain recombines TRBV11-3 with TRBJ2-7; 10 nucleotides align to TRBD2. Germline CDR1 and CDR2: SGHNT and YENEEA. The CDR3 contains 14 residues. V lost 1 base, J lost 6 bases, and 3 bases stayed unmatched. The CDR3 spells CASSLGLAGVEQYV. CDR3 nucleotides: TGTGCCAGCAGCTTAGGGCTAGCGGGAGTCGAGCAGTACGTC.

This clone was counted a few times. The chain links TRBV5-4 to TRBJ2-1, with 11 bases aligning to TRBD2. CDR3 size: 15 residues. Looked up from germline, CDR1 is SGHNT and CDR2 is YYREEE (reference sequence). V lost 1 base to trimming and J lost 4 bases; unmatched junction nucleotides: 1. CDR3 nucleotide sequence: TGTGCCAGCAGCTTGTTAGCGGGAGGGTACAATGAGCAGTTCTTC. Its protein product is CASSLLAGGYNEQFF. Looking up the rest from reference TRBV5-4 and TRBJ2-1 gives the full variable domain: ETGVTQSPTHLIKTRGQQVTLRCSSQSGHNTVSWYQQALGQGPQFIFQYYREEENGRGNFPPRFSGLQFPNYSSELNVNALELDDSALYLCASSLLAGGYNEQFFGPGTRLTVL.

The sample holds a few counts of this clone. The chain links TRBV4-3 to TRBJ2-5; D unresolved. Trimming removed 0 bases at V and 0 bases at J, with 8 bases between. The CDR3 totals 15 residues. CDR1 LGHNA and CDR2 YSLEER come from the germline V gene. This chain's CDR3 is CASSQDPYYQETQYF. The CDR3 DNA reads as TGCGCCAGCAGCCAAGATCCGTACTACCAAGAGACCCAGTACTTC.

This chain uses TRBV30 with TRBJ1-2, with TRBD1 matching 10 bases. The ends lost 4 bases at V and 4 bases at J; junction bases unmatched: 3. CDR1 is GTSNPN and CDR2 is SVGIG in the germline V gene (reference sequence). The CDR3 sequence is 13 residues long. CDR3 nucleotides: TGTGCCTGGAAGGGACAGGGGCCCTATGGCTACACCTTC. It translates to CAWKGQGPYGYTF. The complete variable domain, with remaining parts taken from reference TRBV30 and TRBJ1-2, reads SQTIHQWPATLVQPVGSPLSLECTVEGTSNPNLYWYRQAAGRGLQLLFYSVGIGQISSEVPQNLSASRPQDRQFILSSKKLLLSDSGFYLCAWKGQGPYGYTFGSGTRLTVV.

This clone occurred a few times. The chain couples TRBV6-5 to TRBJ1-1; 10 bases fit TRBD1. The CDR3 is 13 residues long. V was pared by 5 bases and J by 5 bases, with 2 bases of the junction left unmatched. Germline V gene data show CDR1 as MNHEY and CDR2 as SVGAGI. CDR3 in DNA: TGTGCCAGCAGTGGACAGGGGGAAACTGAAGCTTTCTTT. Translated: CASSGQGETEAFF.

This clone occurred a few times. This chain's CDR3 is CAINAGENTEAFF. DNA of the CDR3: TGTGCCATCAACGCCGGGGAGAACACTGAAGCTTTCTTT. The chain couples TRBV10-3 to TRBJ1-1; D call uncertain. Germline V gives CDR1 ENHRY, CDR2 SYGVKD. V was pared by 7 bases and J by 1 base, with 10 bases between. The CDR3 covers 13 residues.

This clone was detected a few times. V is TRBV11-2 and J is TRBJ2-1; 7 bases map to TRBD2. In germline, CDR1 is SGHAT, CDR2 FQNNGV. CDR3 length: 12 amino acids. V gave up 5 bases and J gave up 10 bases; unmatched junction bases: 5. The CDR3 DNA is TGTGCCAGCAGCCCCAGAGCGGGAGAGCAGTTCTTC. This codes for CASSPRAGEQFF.

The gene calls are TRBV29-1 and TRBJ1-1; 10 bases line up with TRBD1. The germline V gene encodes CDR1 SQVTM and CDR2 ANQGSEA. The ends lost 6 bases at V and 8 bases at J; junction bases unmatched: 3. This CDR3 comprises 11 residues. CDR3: CSVQTGGEAFF. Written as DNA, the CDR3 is TGCAGCGTCCAGACAGGGGGCGAAGCTTTCTTT.

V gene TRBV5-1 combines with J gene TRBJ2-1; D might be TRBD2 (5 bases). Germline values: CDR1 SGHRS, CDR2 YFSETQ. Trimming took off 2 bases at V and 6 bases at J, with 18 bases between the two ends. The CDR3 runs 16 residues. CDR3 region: CASSFRTLLGVNEQFF. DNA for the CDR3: TGCGCCAGCAGCTTCAGGACTCTTCTTGGTGTCAATGAGCAGTTCTTC. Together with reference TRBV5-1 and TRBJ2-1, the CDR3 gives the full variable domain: KAGVTQTPRYLIKTRGQQVTLSCSPISGHRSVSWYQQTPGQGLQFLFEYFSETQRNKGNFPGRFSGRQFSNSRSEMNVSTLELGDSALYLCASSFRTLLGVNEQFFGPGTRLTVL.

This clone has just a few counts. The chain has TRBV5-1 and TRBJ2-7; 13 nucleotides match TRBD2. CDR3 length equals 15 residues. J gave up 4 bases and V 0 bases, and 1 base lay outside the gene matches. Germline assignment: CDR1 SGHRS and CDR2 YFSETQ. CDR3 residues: CASSLGTSGSYEQYV. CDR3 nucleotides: TGCGCCAGCAGCTTGGGGACTAGCGGGAGTTACGAGCAGTACGTC.

CDR3 amino acids: CASSLGQGGTDTQYF. In DNA form, the CDR3 reads TGTGCCAGCAGCTTAGGGCAGGGAGGAACAGATACGCAGTATTTT. The V gene is TRBV7-2, the J gene TRBJ2-3; D may be TRBD2 (6 bases). This CDR3 has 15 amino acids. Germline lookup yields CDR1 SGHTA and CDR2 FQGNSA. Trimming removed 1 base at V and 3 bases at J, with 11 bases between.

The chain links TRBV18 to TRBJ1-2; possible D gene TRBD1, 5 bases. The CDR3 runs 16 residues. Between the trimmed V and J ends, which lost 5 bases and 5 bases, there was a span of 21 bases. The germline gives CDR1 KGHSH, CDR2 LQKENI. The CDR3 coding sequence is TGTGCCAGCTCATCCCCTCCCCGCCAGGGAGGATATGGCTACACCTTC. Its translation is CASSSPPRQGGYGYTF. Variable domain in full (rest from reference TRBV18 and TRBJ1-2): NAGVMQNPRHLVRRRGQEARLRCSPMKGHSHVYWYRQLPEEGLKFMVYLQKENIIDESGMPKERFSAEFPKEGPSILRIQQVVRGDSAAYFCASSSPPRQGGYGYTFGSGTRLTVV.

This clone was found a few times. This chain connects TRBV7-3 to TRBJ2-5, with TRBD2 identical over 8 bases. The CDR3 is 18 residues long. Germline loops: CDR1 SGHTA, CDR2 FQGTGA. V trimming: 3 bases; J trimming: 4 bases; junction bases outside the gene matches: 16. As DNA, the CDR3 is TGTGCCAGCAGCTTGGGGATATTTCCAGCGGGAGTAGGAGAGACCCAGTACTTC. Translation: CASSLGIFPAGVGETQYF.

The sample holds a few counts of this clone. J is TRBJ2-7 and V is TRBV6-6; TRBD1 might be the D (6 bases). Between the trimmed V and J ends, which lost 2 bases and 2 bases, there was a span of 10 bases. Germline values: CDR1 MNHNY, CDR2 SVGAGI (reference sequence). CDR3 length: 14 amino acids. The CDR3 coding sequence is TGTGCCAGCAGTTACCCCGGACAGCCCTACGAGCAGTACTTC. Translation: CASSYPGQPYEQYF.

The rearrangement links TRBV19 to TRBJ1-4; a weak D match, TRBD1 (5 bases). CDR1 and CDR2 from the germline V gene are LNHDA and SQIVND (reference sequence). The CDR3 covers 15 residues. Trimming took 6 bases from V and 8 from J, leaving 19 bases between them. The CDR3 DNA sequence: TGTGCCAGTAGCCCCCTCGCAGGGTCAAGGGAAAAACTGTTTTTT. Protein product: CASSPLAGSREKLFF. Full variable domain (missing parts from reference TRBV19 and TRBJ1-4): DGGITQSPKYLFRKEGQNVTLSCEQNLNHDAMYWYRQDPGQGLRLIYYSQIVNDFQKGDIAEGYSVSREKKESFPLTVTSAQKNPTAFYLCASSPLAGSREKLFFGSGTQLSVL.

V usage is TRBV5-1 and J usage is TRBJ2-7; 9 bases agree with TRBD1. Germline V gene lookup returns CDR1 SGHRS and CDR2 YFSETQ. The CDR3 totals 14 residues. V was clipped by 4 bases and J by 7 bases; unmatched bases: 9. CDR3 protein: CASSQPTGGNEQYF. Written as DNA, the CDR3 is TGCGCCAGCAGCCAGCCTACAGGGGGCAATGAGCAGTACTTC.

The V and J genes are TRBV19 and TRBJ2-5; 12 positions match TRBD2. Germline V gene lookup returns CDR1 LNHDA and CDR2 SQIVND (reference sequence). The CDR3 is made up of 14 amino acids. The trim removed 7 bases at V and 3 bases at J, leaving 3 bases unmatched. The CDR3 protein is CASMRTSGEETQYF. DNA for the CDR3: TGTGCCAGTATGAGGACTAGCGGGGAAGAGACCCAGTACTTC.

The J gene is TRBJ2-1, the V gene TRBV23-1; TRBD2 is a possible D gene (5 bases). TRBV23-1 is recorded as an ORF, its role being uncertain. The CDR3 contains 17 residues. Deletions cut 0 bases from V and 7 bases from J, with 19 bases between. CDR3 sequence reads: CASSQSPPQRFWNEQFF. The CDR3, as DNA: TGCGCCAGCAGTCAATCTCCCCCCCAGCGGTTCTGGAATGAGCAGTTCTTC.

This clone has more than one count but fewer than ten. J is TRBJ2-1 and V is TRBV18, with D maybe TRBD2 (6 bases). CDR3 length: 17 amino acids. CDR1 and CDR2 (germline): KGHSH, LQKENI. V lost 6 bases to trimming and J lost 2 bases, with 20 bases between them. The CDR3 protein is CASSDTSGTGAYNEQFF. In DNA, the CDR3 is TGTGCCAGCTCTGACACCTCCGGGACTGGGGCCTACAATGAGCAGTTCTTC.

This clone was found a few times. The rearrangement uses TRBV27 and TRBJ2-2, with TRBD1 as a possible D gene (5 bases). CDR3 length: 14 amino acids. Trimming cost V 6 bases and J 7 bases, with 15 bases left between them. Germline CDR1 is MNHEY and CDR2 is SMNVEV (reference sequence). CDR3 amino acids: CASSLDQGNGELFF. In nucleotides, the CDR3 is TGTGCCAGCAGCCTTGACCAGGGTAACGGGGAGCTGTTTTTT.

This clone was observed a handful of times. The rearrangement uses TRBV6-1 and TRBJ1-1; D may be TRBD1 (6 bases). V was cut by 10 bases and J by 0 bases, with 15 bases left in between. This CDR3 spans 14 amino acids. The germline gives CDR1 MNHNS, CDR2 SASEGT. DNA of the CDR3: TGTGCCACCCATGAGGGGGTTTTGAACACTGAAGCTTTCTTT. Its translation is CATHEGVLNTEAFF.

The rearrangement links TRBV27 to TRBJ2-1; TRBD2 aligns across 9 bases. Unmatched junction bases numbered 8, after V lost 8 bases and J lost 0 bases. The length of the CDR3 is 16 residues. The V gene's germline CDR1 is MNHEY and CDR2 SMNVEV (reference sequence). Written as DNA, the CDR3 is TGTGCCAGCGGACTTAAAGCGGGGGGCTCCTACAATGAGCAGTTCTTC. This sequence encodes CASGLKAGGSYNEQFF.

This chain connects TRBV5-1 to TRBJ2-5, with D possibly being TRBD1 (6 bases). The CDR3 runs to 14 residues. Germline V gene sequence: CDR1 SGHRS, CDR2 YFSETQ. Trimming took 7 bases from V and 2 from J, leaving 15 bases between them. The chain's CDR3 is CASRVTDRQETQYF. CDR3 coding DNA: TGCGCCAGCCGAGTGACGGACAGACAAGAGACCCAGTACTTC.

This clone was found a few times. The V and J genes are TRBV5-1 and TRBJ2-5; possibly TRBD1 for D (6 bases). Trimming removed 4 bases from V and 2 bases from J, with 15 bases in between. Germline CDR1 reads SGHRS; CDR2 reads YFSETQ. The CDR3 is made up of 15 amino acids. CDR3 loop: CASSLTTGYQETQYF. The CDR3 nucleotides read TGCGCCAGCAGCCTCACGACAGGCTATCAAGAGACCCAGTACTTC. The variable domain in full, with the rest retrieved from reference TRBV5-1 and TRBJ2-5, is KAGVTQTPRYLIKTRGQQVTLSCSPISGHRSVSWYQQTPGQGLQFLFEYFSETQRNKGNFPGRFSGRQFSNSRSEMNVSTLELGDSALYLCASSLTTGYQETQYFGPGTRLLVL.

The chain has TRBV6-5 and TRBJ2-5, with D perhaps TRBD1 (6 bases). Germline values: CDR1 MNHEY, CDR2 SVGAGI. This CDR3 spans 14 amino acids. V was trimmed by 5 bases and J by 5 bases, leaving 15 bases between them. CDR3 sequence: CASSHNRAEETQYF. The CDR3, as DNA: TGTGCCAGCAGTCACAACAGGGCAGAGGAGACCCAGTACTTC.